This T cell receptor (beta chain) is drawn from a study of vaccination and CD4 T cells after COVID-19. Study details: In the convalescent cohort, there were six males and four females, two of them Hispanic. Typically, post-vaccine samples were obtained a median approximately 72 days after dose two, within a range of 14 to 241.

The V and J ends lost 3 bases and 2 bases respectively, with 9 bases between them. From germline, CDR1 is SEHNR and CDR2 FQNEAQ (reference sequence). The CDR3 has 14 amino acids. Oncomine TCR Beta short-read sequencing was applied to DNA from cultured CD4+ T cells. From cultured CD4+ T cells, genomic DNA was extracted. TCRdb reprocessed the PCR reads via MiXCR and lists one record per CDR3 protein. This sample carries almost 7,500 distinct CDR3 sequences, about 26% of them seen once, and the ten largest clones take 33%. The treatment is: roughly 11-day PBMC culture with coronavirus spike peptide pools or control peptides (ViraFEST assay). These CD4+ T cells came from an unexposed donor, sampled before the COVID-19 pandemic (2011-2018). As for this clonotype: Its antigen is still unknown.

The V call is TRBV7-9, the J call TRBJ2-3; no firm D call. The sequence was obtained from a human donor in good health. The sequenced material came from CD4+ T cells from blood, cultured in vitro. The CDR3 region is CASSFGVNTDTQYF. For the CDR3, the DNA is TGTGCCAGCAGCTTTGGAGTTAACACAGATACGCAGTATTTT.